This is a list of T cell receptor beta chains from one sample in a study of blood T cell repertoires in COVID-19. TCRdb keeps only in-frame clones here, not all; method: immunoSEQ multiplex PCR. The sample consists of 270,000 or so clones, approximately 84% of them appearing once. The sample taken for sequencing was peripheral blood. These TCRs come from a human donor in a cohort sampled during active COVID-19. Both conserved end residues are trimmed from each CDR3.

j_gene,v_gene,CDR3aa
TRBJ2-1,TRBV5-5,ASSSGLGTAYNEQF
TRBJ2-5,TRBV18,ASSRDPRETQY
TRBJ1-1,TRBV3-1/TRBV3-2,ASSQDFEAF
TRBJ1-6,TRBV7-6,ASSPGNHGNSPLH
TRBJ2-7,TRBV27,ASSFRTSATYEQY
TRBJ1-2,TRBV4-1,ASSQESVLYGYT
TRBJ1-1,TRBV23-1,ASTPDRGNTEAF
TRBJ2-7,TRBV5-6,ASSKISSYEQY
TRBJ1-1,TRBV12-3/TRBV12-4,ASSKRQNTEAF
TRBJ2-5,TRBV7-3,ASSPTGEETQY
TRBJ2-3,TRBV2,ASSELAGVVTDTQY
TRBJ2-1,TRBV10-3,AIKNGQGNDNEQF
TRBJ2-2,TRBV14,ASSQGTTNTGELF
TRBJ2-7,TRBV6-5,ASSYYGQGRTGEQY
TRBJ2-1,TRBV11-1,ASSGGLARYNEQF
TRBJ2-2,TRBV19,ASSWGGTGELF
TRBJ1-6,TRBV4-2,ASSPTRTGYNSPLH
TRBJ2-5,TRBV19,ASSIVAGGETQY
TRBJ1-1,TRBV5-1,ASSPRGSDTEAF
TRBJ2-1,TRBV5-1,ASSARGHSTNNEQF
TRBJ1-1,TRBV6-5,ASSYSRAGNTEAF
TRBJ2-7,TRBV2,ASSRQGGEQY
TRBJ2-5,TRBV7-2,ASSLSVREETQY
TRBJ2-1,TRBV5-1,ASSLPRGGGFNEQF
TRBJ1-1,TRBV3-1/TRBV3-2,ASSQGGRLGTEAF
TRBJ2-7,TRBV6-5,ASSYRTGGFNEQY
TRBJ2-7,TRBV3-1/TRBV3-2,ASSQVQKRQY
TRBJ2-3,TRBV9,ASSAGAGANTDTQY
TRBJ2-1,TRBV4-3,ASSQTGLAGRNEQF
TRBJ2-1,TRBV11-2,ASSETQGPVGEQF
TRBJ1-5,TRBV27,ASRTGAGEQPQH
TRBJ2-4,TRBV7-2,ASSPGKLLLTKNIQY
TRBJ2-1,TRBV5-1,ASSLGFSEQF
TRBJ1-1,TRBV6-5,ASSYSRGTEAF
TRBJ1-1,TRBV18,ASSDTQNTEAF
TRBJ2-1,TRBV18,ASSENRGRNEQF
TRBJ1-1,TRBV2,ASSVLQHRTEAF
TRBJ2-7,TRBV5-4,ASSCRDSRDFSYEQY
TRBJ2-1,TRBV9,ASSATSGSYNEQF
TRBJ1-6,TRBV27,ASGRTGGSSPLH
TRBJ2-5,TRBV7-9,ASSLGVDSKTQY
TRBJ2-7,TRBV9,ASSVGLGLLDEQY
TRBJ2-5,TRBV20-1,SASVEAGGPGETQY
TRBJ2-2,TRBV5-4,ASSPGTSVTGELF
TRBJ2-7,TRBV5-1,ASSLGVSETYEQY
TRBJ1-1,TRBV9,ASSPHEGPNTEAF